A selection of T cell receptor beta chains follows, all from one sample in a study of cytomegalovirus exposure and HLA in healthy donors. The method was immunoSEQ multiplex PCR; TCRdb's version includes in-frame clones alone and lacks a portion of them. The table records approximately 76,000 clones, roughly 94% of them present only once. Material for sequencing was PBMCs. The receptors come from a woman between 18 and 29 years old in good health and CMV-seronegative. CDR3s include the opening cysteine and the closing phenylalanine or tryptophan. The D gene is left open where the match is weak. A clone size is listed for some rows: how often the clone was seen (once, few, many), or a class if it is expanded.

J gene | D gene | V gene | clone size | CDR3 protein | CDR3 DNA
TRBJ2-1 | NA | TRBV5-4 | NA | CASNQGGGTPSYNEQFF | TGTGCCTCCAACCAGGGGGGCGGGACTCCGTCCTACAATGAGCAGTTCTTC
TRBJ2-3 | TRBD1 | TRBV5-1 | NA | CASSLMGQAHTDTQYF | TGCGCCAGCAGCTTGATGGGACAGGCGCACACAGATACGCAGTATTTT
TRBJ2-7 | NA | TRBV10-2 | NA | CASISGAVTWEQYF | TGCGCCAGCATTTCGGGAGCAGTCACGTGGGAGCAGTACTTC
TRBJ1-6 | TRBD1 | TRBV5-1 | once | CASSLYAPGQYNSPLHF | TGCGCCAGCAGCTTGTACGCTCCGGGACAGTATAATTCACCCCTCCACTTT
TRBJ1-5 | NA | TRBV4-1 | NA | CASRTQFVSNQPQHF | TGCGCCAGCAGGACACAGTTCGTTAGCAATCAGCCCCAGCATTTT
TRBJ2-3 | NA | TRBV7-3 | NA | CASSAQRGSTDTQYF | TGTGCCAGCAGCGCCCAACGGGGGAGCACAGATACGCAGTATTTT
TRBJ1-1 | NA | TRBV30 | NA | CAWSVAGDTEAFF | TGTGCCTGGAGTGTAGCGGGGGACACTGAAGCTTTCTTT
TRBJ1-2 | NA | TRBV5-4 | NA | CASSLYYGGGDGYTF | TGTGCCAGCAGCTTGTATTACGGTGGGGGGGATGGCTACACCTTC
TRBJ1-2 | TRBD1 | TRBV27 | NA | CASSFADRASYGYTF | TGTGCCAGCAGTTTCGCGGACAGGGCCAGTTATGGCTACACCTTC
TRBJ2-7 | NA | TRBV10-3 | NA | CAISEGQISPTYEQYF | TGTGCCATCAGTGAGGGACAGATAAGTCCCACCTACGAGCAGTACTTC
TRBJ2-1 | TRBD2 | TRBV9 | NA | CASTPGGDQSYNEQFF | TGTGCCAGCACCCCTGGGGGGGACCAATCCTACAATGAGCAGTTCTTC
TRBJ1-1 | TRBD1 | TRBV6-6 | NA | CASSGAGTVNTEAFF | TGTGCCAGCAGTGGAGCCGGGACAGTGAACACTGAAGCTTTCTTT
TRBJ2-3 | TRBD2 | TRBV9 | once | CASSLLLAGSTDTQYF | TGTGCCAGCAGCCTACTACTAGCGGGAAGCACAGATACGCAGTATTTT
TRBJ1-1 | NA | TRBV30 | NA | CAWGQRNTEAFF | TGTGCCTGGGGACAGAGGAACACTGAAGCTTTCTTT
TRBJ1-6 | NA | TRBV7-9 | NA | CASSLQGNSPLHF | TGTGCCAGCAGCTTACAGGGGAATTCACCCCTCCACTTT
TRBJ1-4 | TRBD1 | TRBV18 | NA | CASSPQGAREKLFF | TGTGCCAGCTCACCACAGGGGGCGCGGGAAAAACTGTTTTTT
TRBJ2-7 | NA | TRBV6-1 | NA | CASSDPGHNVEQYF | TGTGCCAGCAGTGATCCGGGACACAACGTGGAGCAGTACTTC
TRBJ1-5 | NA | TRBV7-2 | NA | CASSRQAGQPQHF | TGTGCCAGCAGCCGTCAGGCCGGCCAGCCCCAGCATTTT
TRBJ1-5 | NA | TRBV7-8 | NA | CASSLATADWTQHF | TGTGCCAGCAGCTTAGCGACGGCGGATTGGACCCAGCATTTT
TRBJ2-7 | NA | TRBV7-8 | NA | CASSLYYEQYF | TGTGCCAGCAGCTTATATTACGAGCAGTACTTC
TRBJ2-4 | NA | TRBV4-3 | once | CASSQGPGPNIQYF | TGCGCCAGCAGCCAAGGCCCAGGCCCCAACATTCAGTACTTC
TRBJ1-1 | NA | TRBV5-6 | NA | CASSLVTVNTEAFF | TGTGCCAGCAGCTTGGTGACAGTGAACACTGAAGCTTTCTTT
TRBJ2-2 | TRBD1 | TRBV30 | NA | CAWSNTGQGLTGELFF | TGTGCCTGGAGTAACACCGGACAGGGGCTCACCGGGGAGCTGTTTTTT
TRBJ1-1 | NA | TRBV6-1 | NA | CASSETGATEAFF | TGTGCCAGCAGTGAAACTGGGGCCACTGAAGCTTTCTTT
TRBJ2-4 | TRBD2 | TRBV2 | NA | CASRSTSGLFGAKNIQYF | TGTGCCAGCCGATCGACTAGCGGACTCTTTGGCGCCAAAAACATTCAGTACTTC
TRBJ2-1 | NA | TRBV5-5 | NA | CASSLGLTRVAEQFF | TGTGCCAGCAGCTTGGGACTAACAAGAGTGGCTGAGCAGTTCTTC
TRBJ2-7 | NA | TRBV4-1 | few | CASSQEFGTQYEQYF | TGCGCCAGCAGCCAAGAATTTGGGACACAGTACGAGCAGTACTTC
TRBJ1-1 | NA | TRBV6-6 | NA | CASSRQAQHTEAFF | TGTGCCAGCAGTAGACAGGCCCAGCACACTGAAGCTTTCTTT
TRBJ1-5 | NA | TRBV19 | NA | CASSGAGKANQPQHF | TGTGCCAGTAGTGGCGCAGGGAAAGCCAATCAGCCCCAGCATTTT
TRBJ2-3 | NA | TRBV27 | NA | CASSARGGGDTDTQYF | TGTGCCAGCAGTGCAAGGGGGGGCGGGGACACAGATACGCAGTATTTT
TRBJ1-5 | NA | TRBV5-6 | NA | CASSLDGSNQPQHF | TGTGCCAGCAGCTTGGACGGTAGCAATCAGCCCCAGCATTTT
TRBJ1-1 | NA | TRBV2 | NA | CASSERAGTNTEAFF | TGTGCCAGCAGTGAGAGGGCAGGAACGAACACTGAAGCTTTCTTT
TRBJ1-5 | NA | TRBV4-1 | NA | CASSQVLSTSRGNQPQHF | TGCGCCAGCAGCCAAGTCCTGTCAACCTCGCGGGGGAATCAGCCCCAGCATTTT
TRBJ2-5 | NA | TRBV2 | NA | CASSAVVETQYF | TGTGCCAGCAGTGCGGTAGTAGAGACCCAGTACTTC